The entry below describes one TCR beta chain. The data are from a study of blood T cell repertoires in COVID-19. Study overall: In each case, the material was cDNA or gDNA derived from T cells, B-cell-depleted T cells, or PBMCs.

Authors' data handling: The authors estimated nucleated cell counts from reference gene primer amplification. The table came from immunoSEQ multiplex PCR; TCRdb's copy has only in-frame clones and leaves some out. Clone size and V and J calls were adopted from that table, with D and trimming inferred from the DNA. The table includes under 100,000 clones, roughly nine tenths detected once. Trimming shortened V by 7 bases and J by 2 bases, and 22 bases separated the two germline ends. Germline loops: CDR1 MDHEN, CDR2 SYDVKM. The length of the CDR3 is 17 residues. Material for sequencing was peripheral blood. The sequence came from a man aged 45 to 65 with acute or convalescent COVID-19. The chain has TRBV28 and TRBJ2-3; weak D call: TRBD2 (6 bases). The CDR3 loop reads CASTVGWQGLYTDTQYF. The CDR3 nucleotides are TGTGCCAGCACCGTCGGGTGGCAGGGACTGTACACAGATACGCAGTATTTT. Using reference TRBV28 and TRBJ2-3 for the parts outside the CDR3, the full variable domain is DVKVTQSSRYLVKRTGEKVFLECVQDMDHENMFWYRQDPGLGLRLIYFSYDVKMKEKGDIPEGYSVSREKKERFSLILESASTNQTSMYLCASTVGWQGLYTDTQYFGPGTRLTVL.